The 4 T cell receptor beta chains below were found in one sample sequenced in a study of shared clonotypes between healthy human individuals. The repertoire was sequenced with immunoSEQ multiplex PCR; TCRdb's copy has only in-frame clones and lacks some. The sample consists of about 1.5 million clones, 95% to 99% of them appearing once. Sequencing input: naive CD4+ T cells sorted from blood. Subset noted: CD45RA+ positively selected. The source of these receptors is a man aged 30 to 39 in good health.

The chain couples TRBV28 to TRBJ2-1, with D hard to call. The CDR3 sequence is 14 residues long. The germline gives CDR1 MDHEN, CDR2 SYDVKM. Between the trimmed V and J ends, which lost 8 bases and 5 bases, there was a span of 16 bases. CDR3 protein: CASCESRPDNEQFF. The DNA for the CDR3 is TGTGCCAGCTGTGAGTCACGGCCTGACAATGAGCAGTTCTTC.

The CDR3 region is CASGAYGYTF. In nucleotides, the CDR3 is TGTGCCAGCGGTGCCTATGGCTACACCTTC. This sequence joins TRBV5-8 and TRBJ1-2; the D is unclear. Germline CDR1 and CDR2: SGHTS and YDEGEE. There are 10 residues in the CDR3. Trimming pared 7 bases from V and 4 bases from J, leaving 5 bases between.

The V call is TRBV5-4, the J call TRBJ2-3, with D possibly being TRBD1 (6 bases). V was pared by 6 bases and J by 2 bases, with 19 bases between. Germline CDR1 is SGHNT and CDR2 is YYREEE (reference sequence). CDR3 length equals 16 residues. CDR3 DNA sequence: TGTGCCAGCAAACAAAAGGACAGTTCGTCCACAGATACGCAGTATTTT. This encodes CASKQKDSSSTDTQYF. The entire variable domain, with the rest obtained from reference TRBV5-4 and TRBJ2-3, is as follows: ETGVTQSPTHLIKTRGQQVTLRCSSQSGHNTVSWYQQALGQGPQFIFQYYREEENGRGNFPPRFSGLQFPNYSSELNVNALELDDSALYLCASKQKDSSSTDTQYFGPGTRLTVL.

V usage is TRBV4-3 and J usage is TRBJ2-7; no reliable D call. Germline assignment: CDR1 LGHNA and CDR2 YSLEER. This CDR3 region has 16 residues. Trimming removed 0 bases from V and 2 bases from J, with 14 bases in between. The CDR3 protein is CASSQDLRWQPYEQYF. The CDR3 nucleotides are TGCGCCAGCAGCCAAGATCTTCGGTGGCAGCCCTACGAGCAGTACTTC.